Presented here are 9 T cell receptor beta chains from one specimen sequenced in a study of a mutant IDH1 vaccine in newly diagnosed glioma. This table comes from immunoSEQ multiplex PCR, and its TCRdb copy is limited to in-frame clones, with some not included. The repertoire consists of about 51,000 clones, with around 80% occurring once and the leading ten covering 1.5% to 2%. Described time point: baseline, week 1 (first vaccination visit). Documented treatment: pre-vaccination baseline after standard-of-care therapy. This sample comprised PBMCs, obtained from a glioma patient treated with radiotherapy, temozolomide or both. The source is a woman aged 40 to 50 with glioma.

This chain uses TRBV5-1 with TRBJ2-2; TRBD1 matches at 8 bases. With V trimmed by 2 bases and J by 1 base, 4 bases remained unmatched. The CDR3 extends over 16 amino acids. Germline CDR1 SGHRS, CDR2 YFSETQ. This CDR3 reads CASSFGGQGNTGELFF. CDR3 nucleotide sequence: TGCGCCAGCAGCTTCGGCGGACAGGGGAACACCGGGGAGCTGTTTTTT.

The chain links TRBV7-2 to TRBJ2-7; TRBD1 might be the D (5 bases). The germline CDR1 and CDR2 sequences are SGHTA and FQGNSA. Trimming took 3 bases from V and 2 from J, leaving 11 bases between them. This CDR3 has 14 residues. CDR3: CASSFATGAYEQYF. The CDR3 region has the DNA TGTGCCAGCAGCTTCGCAACAGGAGCCTACGAGCAGTACTTC.

The chain has TRBV7-6 and TRBJ2-7; unclear D gene. The CDR3 loop spans 15 amino acids. V lost 2 bases and J 3 bases, leaving 14 bases between the germline ends. The germline V gene has CDR1 SGHVS and CDR2 FNYEAQ. The CDR3 is CASSLRPGFLYEQYF. In DNA form, the CDR3 reads TGTGCCAGCAGCTTACGCCCTGGCTTTCTCTACGAGCAGTACTTC.

V usage is TRBV4-1 and J usage is TRBJ2-7; unclear D gene. The CDR3 runs 17 residues. V lost 0 bases and J lost 0, with 15 bases in between. Per the germline V gene, CDR1 is MGHRA and CDR2 is YSYEKL. This CDR3 reads CASSQDYLRRSSYEQYF. In nucleotides, the CDR3 is TGCGCCAGCAGCCAAGATTACCTGAGAAGGAGCTCCTACGAGCAGTACTTC.

This clone occurred a few times. The V and J genes are TRBV5-1 and TRBJ1-4; D is uncertain. Trimming took 0 bases from V and 3 from J, leaving 12 bases between them. The CDR3 spans 16 residues. The germline CDR1 and CDR2 sequences are SGHRS and YFSETQ. The CDR3 DNA is TGCGCCAGCAGCTTGGTTGGTAACAGCCCTAATGAAAAACTGTTTTTT. This codes for CASSLVGNSPNEKLFF.

In its sample, this clone was seen a few times. The rearrangement joins TRBV21-1 to TRBJ1-5; TRBD1 is the table's D call, not checked against the DNA. TRBV21-1 is a pseudogene. The CDR3 has 17 residues. The CDR3 DNA sequence: TGTGCCAGCAGCAGAGGACAGGTAAAGGGGAGCAATCAGCCCCAGCATTTT. It translates to CASSRGQVKGSNQPQHF.

The chain employs TRBV15 and TRBJ1-1; D is unclear. Trimming took off 0 bases at V and 0 bases at J, with 8 bases between the two ends. Germline V gene sequence: CDR1 LNHNV, CDR2 YYDKDF (reference sequence). This CDR3 region has 15 residues. Written as DNA, the CDR3 is TGTGCCACCAGCAGAGATAGAGCGATGAACACTGAAGCTTTCTTT. It translates to CATSRDRAMNTEAFF.

The DNA of the CDR3 is TGTGCCAGCAGCTCAACAGTCTACAATGAGCAGTTCTTC. It yields the protein CASSSTVYNEQFF. The chain joins TRBV5-4 to TRBJ2-1; D is ambiguous. The V end was cut by 3 bases, the J end by 3 bases, with 7 bases between. The germline V gene has CDR1 SGHNT and CDR2 YYREEE (reference sequence). This CDR3 is 13 amino acids long.

This chain links TRBV5-8 with TRBJ1-5, with D unresolved. The CDR3 covers 14 residues. Trimming stripped 4 bases from V and 4 bases from J, with 12 bases between. In germline, CDR1 is SGHTS, CDR2 YDEGEE. The CDR3 region has the DNA TGTGCCAGCAGCCGCCTTATAGGTAATCAGCCCCAGCATTTT. Amino acid sequence: CASSRLIGNQPQHF.